This entry lists 32 T cell receptor beta chains sequenced from one sample in a study of CD4+ T cells in melanoma. Here immunoSEQ multiplex PCR was the method, and the copy in TCRdb shows in-frame clones only, minus some. In the table there are 9,600 or so clones, 69% of which are singletons. The sample consisted of peripheral blood. These receptor sequences come from a human donor with melanoma.

This clone was observed once. The rearrangement uses TRBV7-9 and TRBJ2-3; D unresolved. Trimming took 1 base from V and 6 from J, leaving 5 bases between them. Per germline, CDR1 SEHNR and CDR2 FQNEAQ (reference sequence). CDR3 length equals 12 residues. The CDR3 region has the DNA TGTGCCAGCAGCTTAGAACCTGATACGCAGTATTTT. This codes for CASSLEPDTQYF. Drawing the rest from reference TRBV7-9 and TRBJ2-3, the complete variable domain is DTGVSQNPRHKITKRGQNVTFRCDPISEHNRLYWYRQTLGQGPEFLTYFQNEAQLEKSRLLSDRFSAERPKGSFSTLEIQRTEQGDSAMYLCASSLEPDTQYFGPGTRLTVL.

A single count supports this clone. CDR3 in amino acids: CAWSVPGRNSPLHF. CDR3 DNA: TGTGCCTGGAGTGTACCGGGACGGAATTCACCCCTCCACTTT. V usage is TRBV30 and J usage is TRBJ1-6; D is possibly TRBD1 (5 bases). Germline V gene sequence: CDR1 GTSNPN, CDR2 SVGIG (reference sequence). The ends were cut back, 0 bases at V and 7 bases at J, with 10 bases in the middle. This CDR3 region has 14 residues.

The chain links TRBV7-9 to TRBJ2-7; a possible D gene is TRBD1 (6 bases). Trimming took 6 bases from V and 4 from J, leaving 10 bases between them. This CDR3 comprises 12 residues. Germline values: CDR1 SEHNR, CDR2 FQNEAQ (reference sequence). The CDR3 loop is CASRQGSYEQYF. DNA of the CDR3: TGTGCCAGCAGGCAGGGGAGTTACGAGCAGTACTTC.

This clone came up a few times. The chain carries TRBV5-6 and TRBJ2-3; D is ambiguous. The CDR3 consists of 15 residues. Germline V gene lookup returns CDR1 SGHDT and CDR2 YYEEEE. Trimming shortened V by 1 base and J by 1 base, and 10 bases separated the two germline ends. The CDR3: CASSLMEFRTDTQYF. In DNA form, the CDR3 reads TGTGCCAGCAGCTTGATGGAATTCCGCACAGATACGCAGTATTTT.

The CDR3 loop reads CASSPPTRGAYEQYF. CDR3 sequence (DNA): TGTGCCAGCTCACCACCGACCAGGGGCGCCTACGAGCAGTACTTC. The chain carries TRBV18 and TRBJ2-7, with D tentatively TRBD1 (6 bases). With 0 bases removed from V and 2 bases from J, the gap between germline ends came to 11 bases. CDR1 and CDR2 (germline): KGHSH, LQKENI. CDR3 length equals 15 residues.

The genes are TRBV9 and TRBJ1-1; TRBD1 agrees at 7 bases. The V gene's germline CDR1 is SGDLS and CDR2 YYNGEE. This CDR3 comprises 14 residues. V trimming: 4 bases; J trimming: 5 bases; junction bases outside the gene matches: 8. The CDR3 protein is CASSPQGGITEAFF. The CDR3 region has the DNA TGTGCCAGCAGCCCCCAGGGGGGTATTACTGAAGCTTTCTTT.

CDR3 coding DNA: TGCGCCAGCAGCACCAGGGGGACGCCGGGAAACACCATATATTTT. Translated, it gives CASSTRGTPGNTIYF. The V and J genes are TRBV5-1 and TRBJ1-3, with 7 bases matching TRBD1. Germline loops: CDR1 SGHRS, CDR2 YFSETQ. The CDR3 length is 15 residues. J gave up 4 bases and V 4 bases, and 8 bases lay outside the gene matches. Full variable domain (rest looked up from reference TRBV5-1 and TRBJ1-3): KAGVTQTPRYLIKTRGQQVTLSCSPISGHRSVSWYQQTPGQGLQFLFEYFSETQRNKGNFPGRFSGRQFSNSRSEMNVSTLELGDSALYLCASSTRGTPGNTIYFGEGSWLTVV.

This clone has more than one count but fewer than ten. The chain employs TRBV27 and TRBJ2-7; D gene ambiguous. The CDR3 is made up of 14 amino acids. V was pared by 0 bases and J by 4 bases, with 10 bases between. The germline CDR1 and CDR2 sequences are MNHEY and SMNVEV (reference sequence). The CDR3 nucleotides are TGTGCCAGCAGTTTATCGAACGCTCGGTACGAGCAGTACTTC. Residues: CASSLSNARYEQYF.

The rearrangement uses TRBV6-6 and TRBJ1-1, with D unclear. Germline V lookup: CDR1 MNHNY, CDR2 SVGAGI (reference sequence). V lost 2 bases, J lost 5 bases, and 15 bases lay in between. The CDR3 consists of 15 residues. The CDR3 spells CASSYRPAGVTEAFF. CDR3 nucleotide sequence: TGTGCCAGCAGTTACCGTCCGGCTGGGGTGACTGAAGCTTTCTTT.

V is TRBV18 and J is TRBJ2-3; 8 positions agree with TRBD2. V shed 6 bases, J shed 5 bases, and the junction held 16 bases outside the gene matches. The germline V gene encodes CDR1 KGHSH and CDR2 LQKENI. The CDR3 spans 17 residues. CDR3 nucleotides: TGTGCCAGCTCTCTCTTCGCCCGGGGGGGCCGGGTAGATACGCAGTATTTT. It encodes CASSLFARGGRVDTQYF.

The V gene is TRBV27, the J gene TRBJ2-7; 10 nucleotides align to TRBD1. The length of the CDR3 is 17 residues. CDR1 is MNHEY and CDR2 is SMNVEV in the germline V gene (reference sequence). The V gene end was trimmed by 5 bases and the J gene end by 2 bases; junction bases not matched to a gene: 12. The CDR3 sequence is CASSTYPGTGVPYEQYF. The CDR3 DNA follows: TGTGCCAGCAGTACCTATCCCGGGACAGGGGTTCCCTACGAGCAGTACTTC.

This chain links TRBV19 with TRBJ1-1; D ambiguous. Germline V CDR1 and CDR2: LNHDA, SQIVND (reference sequence). The CDR3 sequence is 15 residues long. V lost 3 bases to trimming and J lost 5 bases, with 16 bases between them. Here the CDR3 DNA reads TGTGCCAGTAGTATGTTTTCGCCCGCAAGGACTGAAGCTTTCTTT. Translation gives CASSMFSPARTEAFF.

CDR3 sequence: CAISGVLDEQYF. CDR3 coding DNA: TGTGCCATCTCAGGGGTTCTGGACGAGCAGTACTTC. This sequence joins TRBV10-3 and TRBJ2-7, with a tentative D call TRBD1 (6 bases). Trimming left V 8 bases short and J 5 bases short, with 13 bases between. CDR3 size: 12 residues. Germline CDR1 and CDR2: ENHRY and SYGVKD.

The genes are TRBV7-9 and TRBJ1-2; D gene uncertain. CDR3 length equals 12 residues. Germline CDR1 SEHNR, CDR2 FQNEAQ (reference sequence). The V end was cut by 6 bases, the J end by 0 bases, with 5 bases between. The CDR3 region has the DNA TGTGCCAGCAGGGGTCCTAACTATGGCTACACCTTC. Translating gives CASRGPNYGYTF.

This chain joins TRBV5-1 and TRBJ2-5; TRBD1 might be the D (6 bases). The CDR3 loop spans 14 amino acids. Trimming stripped 9 bases from V and 5 bases from J, with 20 bases between. Germline values: CDR1 SGHRS, CDR2 YFSETQ. The CDR3 loop is CATSTGPAGETQYF. The CDR3 bases are TGCGCCACGTCGACAGGTCCTGCTGGGGAGACCCAGTACTTC. The full variable domain, its missing parts supplied by reference TRBV5-1 and TRBJ2-5, is KAGVTQTPRYLIKTRGQQVTLSCSPISGHRSVSWYQQTPGQGLQFLFEYFSETQRNKGNFPGRFSGRQFSNSRSEMNVSTLELGDSALYLCATSTGPAGETQYFGPGTRLLVL.

Judged by abundance, this clone is medium-sized. DNA of the CDR3: TGTGCCAGCAGTTTGGACAGCTCTAATGAAAAACTGTTTTTT. Translation: CASSLDSSNEKLFF. This chain links TRBV28 with TRBJ1-4, with TRBD1 as a possible D gene (6 bases). V was clipped by 3 bases and J by 3 bases, with 8 bases between them. The length of the CDR3 is 14 residues. Germline V CDR1 and CDR2: MDHEN, SYDVKM. The whole variable domain, remainder taken from reference TRBV28 and TRBJ1-4, is DVKVTQSSRYLVKRTGEKVFLECVQDMDHENMFWYRQDPGLGLRLIYFSYDVKMKEKGDIPEGYSVSREKKERFSLILESASTNQTSMYLCASSLDSSNEKLFFGSGTQLSVL.

The chain joins TRBV27 to TRBJ1-1, with D perhaps TRBD1 (5 bases). The ends were cut back, 4 bases at V and 10 bases at J, with 13 bases in the middle. The CDR3 is 12 residues long. Germline V gene data show CDR1 as MNHEY and CDR2 as SMNVEV (reference sequence). DNA of the CDR3: TGTGCCAGCAGTTCCACGGGGGTCGGAGCTTTCTTT. This translates into CASSSTGVGAFF.

V is TRBV19 and J is TRBJ1-1, with D unclear. CDR3 length: 12 amino acids. V was trimmed by 5 bases and J by 1 base, leaving 5 bases between them. Per the germline V gene, CDR1 is LNHDA and CDR2 is SQIVND (reference sequence). The CDR3 loop reads CASSVWNTEAFF. For the CDR3, the DNA is TGTGCCAGTAGTGTGTGGAACACTGAAGCTTTCTTT.

This chain's CDR3 is CASSVEGDLVYGYTF. The CDR3 coding sequence is TGTGCCAGCAGCGTAGAGGGGGACCTCGTCTATGGCTACACCTTC. V gene TRBV9 combines with J gene TRBJ1-2; weak D call: TRBD1 (6 bases). This CDR3 spans 15 amino acids. V shed 0 bases and J shed 4 bases, with 13 bases lying between them. Germline CDR1 SGDLS, CDR2 YYNGEE.

CDR3 region: CASSLGQGRNSPLHF. CDR3 DNA sequence: TGCGCCAGCAGCTTGGGACAGGGTAGAAATTCACCCCTCCACTTT. The chain is built from TRBV5-1 and TRBJ1-6; 7 bases align to TRBD1. This CDR3 has 15 residues. The germline V gene encodes CDR1 SGHRS and CDR2 YFSETQ. Trimming took 0 bases from V and 7 from J; bases not matched to a gene: 4.

Only a few counts were recorded for this clone. The chain uses TRBV5-1 and TRBJ1-1, with D unclear. The CDR3 is 16 amino acids. V was clipped by 2 bases and J by 4 bases, with 18 bases between them. Germline V gene data show CDR1 as SGHRS and CDR2 as YFSETQ. CDR3 nucleotide sequence: TGCGCCAGCAGCTTATTATACAGCTACCTCGCCACTGAAGCTTTCTTT. Protein: CASSLLYSYLATEAFF.

The genes are TRBV5-3 and TRBJ2-7; 8 positions match TRBD1. TRBV5-3 is recorded as an ORF, its role being uncertain. The CDR3 runs 15 residues. The trim removed 4 bases at V and 4 bases at J, leaving 10 bases unmatched. CDR3 sequence reads: CARSPGGQGVYEQYF. The CDR3 coding sequence is TGTGCCAGAAGCCCGGGTGGACAGGGCGTATACGAGCAGTACTTC.

The CDR3 spells CASSLNGGSYNEQFF. The CDR3 DNA reads as TGTGCCAGCAGCTTAAACGGGGGCTCCTACAATGAGCAGTTCTTC. The chain carries TRBV7-3 and TRBJ2-1, with a tentative D call TRBD2 (6 bases). The germline V and J ends were trimmed by 1 base and 0 bases, with 7 bases remaining between them. The CDR3 loop spans 15 amino acids. Germline V lookup: CDR1 SGHTA, CDR2 FQGTGA.

This clone is termed medium-sized. This rearrangement joins TRBV19 to TRBJ1-5; the D is unclear. The germline V gene has CDR1 LNHDA and CDR2 SQIVND (reference sequence). Trimming removed 2 bases from V and 0 bases from J, with 14 bases in between. The CDR3 contains 17 residues. The CDR3: CASSIFEGGYSNQPQHF. The CDR3 nucleotides read TGTGCCAGTAGTATATTCGAAGGCGGGTATAGCAATCAGCCCCAGCATTTT.

The chain uses TRBV25-1 and TRBJ1-2; the D is unclear. Germline assignment: CDR1 MGHDK and CDR2 SYGVNS. Trimming pared 2 bases from V and 4 bases from J, leaving 5 bases between. The CDR3 sequence is 12 residues long. The CDR3 DNA sequence: TGTGCCAGCAGTGAAAGCTTCTATGGCTACACCTTC. Its protein product is CASSESFYGYTF.

By frequency in the sample, this clone is large. V gene TRBV5-1 combines with J gene TRBJ1-2; D might be TRBD1 (5 bases). This CDR3 is 13 amino acids long. Trimming stripped 0 bases from V and 6 bases from J, with 9 bases between. Germline CDR1 and CDR2: SGHRS and YFSETQ. The CDR3 sequence is CASSLAEGDGYTF. The CDR3 DNA is TGCGCCAGCAGCTTGGCCGAAGGGGATGGCTACACCTTC.

By share, this clone counts as medium-sized. The rearrangement uses TRBV19 and TRBJ2-1, with TRBD2 as a possible D gene (5 bases). V gave up 10 bases and J gave up 0 bases, with 16 bases separating them. From germline, CDR1 is LNHDA and CDR2 SQIVND (reference sequence). The CDR3 spans 15 residues. CDR3: CATEPGTSSYNEQFF. CDR3 sequence (DNA): TGTGCCACCGAACCGGGAACGAGCTCCTACAATGAGCAGTTCTTC.

The chain couples TRBV7-3 to TRBJ2-1, with TRBD2 identical over 8 bases. J gave up 2 bases and V 2 bases, and 2 bases lay outside the gene matches. Germline loops: CDR1 SGHTA, CDR2 FQGTGA. This CDR3 has 15 residues. CDR3 residues: CASSLVGLAYNEQFF. The CDR3, as DNA: TGTGCCAGCAGCTTAGTGGGACTAGCCTACAATGAGCAGTTCTTC. The full variable domain, its missing parts supplied by reference TRBV7-3 and TRBJ2-1, is GAGVSQTPSNKVTEKGKYVELRCDPISGHTALYWYRQSLGQGPEFLIYFQGTGAADDSGLPNDRFFAVRPEGSVSTLKIQRTERGDSAVYLCASSLVGLAYNEQFFGPGTRLTVL.

The rearrangement links TRBV7-9 to TRBJ2-1; TRBD1 matches at 9 bases. This CDR3 contains 14 residues. Germline CDR1 reads SEHNR; CDR2 reads FQNEAQ (reference sequence). Trimming took 6 bases from V and 7 from J; bases not matched to a gene: 7. This chain's CDR3 is CASRPGQGKNEQFF. DNA for the CDR3: TGTGCCAGCAGACCGGGACAGGGCAAAAATGAGCAGTTCTTC.

This clone came up a few times. The J gene is TRBJ2-3, the V gene TRBV19, with D possibly TRBD2 on 7 matching bases. The CDR3 covers 15 residues. V was cut by 4 bases and J by 6 bases, with 17 bases left in between. Germline CDR1 reads LNHDA; CDR2 reads SQIVND (reference sequence). The CDR3 loop reads CASSNRGGGADTQYF. The CDR3 DNA reads TGTGCCAGTAGTAACCGGGGAGGGGGGGCGGATACGCAGTATTTT.

V and J are TRBV19 and TRBJ2-7; a weak D match, TRBD1 (5 bases). Germline-derived CDR1 and CDR2 are LNHDA and SQIVND (reference sequence). Between the trimmed V and J ends, which lost 5 bases and 7 bases, there was a span of 15 bases. This CDR3 comprises 13 residues. CDR3 bases: TGTGCCAGTAGTCCAGGGCCGTCCGCAGAGCAGTACTTC. Protein: CASSPGPSAEQYF.

The CDR3 DNA reads TGTGCCAGCAGCAAGTGGTCACTAGCGGCAGATACGCAGTATTTT. Its protein is CASSKWSLAADTQYF. The J gene is TRBJ2-3, the V gene TRBV5-4, with 8 bases that match TRBD2. Germline V CDR1 and CDR2: SGHNT, YYREEE (reference sequence). The CDR3 runs to 15 residues. After removal of 4 bases from V and 4 bases from J, the junction contained 8 bases not matched to a gene.